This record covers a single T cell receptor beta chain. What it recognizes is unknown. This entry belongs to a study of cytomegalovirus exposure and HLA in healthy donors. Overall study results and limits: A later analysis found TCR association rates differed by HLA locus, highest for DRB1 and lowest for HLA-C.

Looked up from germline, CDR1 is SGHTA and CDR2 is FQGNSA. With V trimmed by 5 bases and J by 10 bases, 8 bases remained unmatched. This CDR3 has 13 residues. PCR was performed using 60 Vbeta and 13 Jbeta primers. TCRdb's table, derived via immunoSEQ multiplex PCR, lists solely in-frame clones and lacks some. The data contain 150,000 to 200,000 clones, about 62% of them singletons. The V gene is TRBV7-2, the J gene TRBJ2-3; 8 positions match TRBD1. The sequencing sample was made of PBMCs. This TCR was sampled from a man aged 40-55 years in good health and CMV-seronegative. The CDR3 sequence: CASSQRGQGPQYF. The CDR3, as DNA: TGTGCCAGCAGCCAACGAGGACAGGGCCCGCAGTATTTT.